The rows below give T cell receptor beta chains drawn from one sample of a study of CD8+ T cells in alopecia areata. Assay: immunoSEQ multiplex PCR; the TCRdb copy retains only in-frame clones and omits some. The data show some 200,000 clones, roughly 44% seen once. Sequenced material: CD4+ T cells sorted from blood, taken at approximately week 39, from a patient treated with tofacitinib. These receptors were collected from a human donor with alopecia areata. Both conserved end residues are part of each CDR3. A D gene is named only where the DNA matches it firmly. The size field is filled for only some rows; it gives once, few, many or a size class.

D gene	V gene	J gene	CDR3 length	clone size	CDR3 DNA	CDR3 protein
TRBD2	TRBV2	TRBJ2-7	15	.	TGTGCCAGCAGGGAGCGGGAGAAGACGTTCCACGAGCAGTACTTC	CASREREKTFHEQYF
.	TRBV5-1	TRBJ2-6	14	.	TGCGCCAGCAGCTTGGATTTTGGGGCCAACGTCCTGACTTTC	CASSLDFGANVLTF
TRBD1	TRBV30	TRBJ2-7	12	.	TGTGCCTGGGGACAGGAATCCTACGAGCAGTACTTC	CAWGQESYEQYF
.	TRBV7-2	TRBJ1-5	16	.	TGTGCCAGCAGCTTAGCAGTGGGGGACGGAAATCAGCCCCAGCATTTT	CASSLAVGDGNQPQHF
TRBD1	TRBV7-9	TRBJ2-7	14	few	TGTGCCAGCACCAACCGGGACAGCTACTACGAGCAGTACTTC	CASTNRDSYYEQYF
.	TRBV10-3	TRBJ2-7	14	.	TGTGCCATCACCCGGGACAGCGGGGGCGACGAGCAGTACTTC	CAITRDSGGDEQYF
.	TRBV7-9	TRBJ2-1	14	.	TGTGCCAGCAGCTTAGGGGGTACGGCGGGAAGGTCGTTCTTC	CASSLGGTAGRSFF
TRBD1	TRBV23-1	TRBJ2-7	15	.	TGCGCCAGCAGTCAATCGGCCAGGGGGTCCTACGAGCAGTACTTC	CASSQSARGSYEQYF
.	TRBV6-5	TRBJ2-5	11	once	TGTGCCAGCAGCGGGACAAACGCCCAGTACTTC	CASSGTNAQYF
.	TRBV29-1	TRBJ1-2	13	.	TGCAGCGTTCGTCATGTAGCTAACTATGGCTACACCTTC	CSVRHVANYGYTF
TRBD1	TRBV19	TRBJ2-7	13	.	TGTGCCAGTAGAAGACAGGGGGCCTACGAGCAGTACTTC	CASRRQGAYEQYF
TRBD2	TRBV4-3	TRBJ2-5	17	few	TGCGCCAGCAGCCAAGATTCTAGCGGGAGGGCCGCTGAGACCCAGTACTTC	CASSQDSSGRAAETQYF
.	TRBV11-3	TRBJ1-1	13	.	TGTGCCAGCAGCTTGGAGGGTGGAACTGAAGCTTTCTTT	CASSLEGGTEAFF
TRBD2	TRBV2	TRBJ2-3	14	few	TGTGCCAGCAGACTAGCGGGAGGGAGAGATACGCAGTATTTT	CASRLAGGRDTQYF
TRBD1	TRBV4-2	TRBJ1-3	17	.	TGTGCCAGCAGCCAAGAGCGAACAGGGGGCTCTGGAAACACCATATATTTT	CASSQERTGGSGNTIYF
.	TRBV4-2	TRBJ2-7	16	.	TGTGCCAGCAGCCAAGTTCACGGGCAAGGAGGTAAGGAGCAGTACTTC	CASSQVHGQGGKEQYF
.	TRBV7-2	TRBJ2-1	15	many	TGTGCCAGCAACCCAGGCCTTGCGTGGGGTAATGAGCAGTTCTTC	CASNPGLAWGNEQFF
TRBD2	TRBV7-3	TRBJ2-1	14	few	TGTGCCAGCAGCTTAAAAGCGACTAGCGGGAGTGAGGTCTTC	CASSLKATSGSEVF
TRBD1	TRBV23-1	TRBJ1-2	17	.	TGCGCCAGCAGTCAGGGATCGGGACAGGGAGCCCCCTATGGCTACACCTTC	CASSQGSGQGAPYGYTF
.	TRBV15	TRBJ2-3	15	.	TGTGCCACCAGCAGAGGAAGACTAGGCACAGATACGCAGTATTTT	CATSRGRLGTDTQYF
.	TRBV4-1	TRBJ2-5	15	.	TGCGCCAGCAGCCGATCGGGGGCTCCGCAAGAGACCCAGTACTTC	CASSRSGAPQETQYF
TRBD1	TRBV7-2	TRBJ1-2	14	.	TGTGCCAGCAGCTCCCAAGCGGACAGGGTGGGCTACACCTTC	CASSSQADRVGYTF
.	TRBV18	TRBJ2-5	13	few	TGTGCCAGCTCAACCTCGGACGGAGGAGACCAGTACTTC	CASSTSDGGDQYF
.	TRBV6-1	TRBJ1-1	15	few	TGTGCCAGCAGTGAACCTCCTTCCATGAACACTGAAGCTTTCTTT	CASSEPPSMNTEAFF
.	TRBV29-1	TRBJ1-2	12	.	TGCAGCGTTTGGGACATTAACTATGGCTACACCTTC	CSVWDINYGYTF
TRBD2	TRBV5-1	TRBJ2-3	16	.	TGCGCCAGCAGCGATACTAGCGGGGCTAGCACAGATACGCAGTATTTT	CASSDTSGASTDTQYF
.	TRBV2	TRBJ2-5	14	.	TGTGCCAGCAGCCGGGACCATAATCAGGAGACCCAGTACTTC	CASSRDHNQETQYF
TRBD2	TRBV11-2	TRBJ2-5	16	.	TGTGCCAGCAGCTTAGTCACGGGAGGGCCTGAAAAGACCCAGTACTTC	CASSLVTGGPEKTQYF
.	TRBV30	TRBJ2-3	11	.	TGTGCCTGGACGGAGCGGGATACGCAGTATTTT	CAWTERDTQYF
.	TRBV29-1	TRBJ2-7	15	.	TGCAGCGTTGAAGGTCGCAGGGGGGCTCCCTACGAGCAGTACTTC	CSVEGRRGAPYEQYF
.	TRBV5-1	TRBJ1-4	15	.	TGCGCCAGCAGTCCGACCCTGGACGGAACTGAAAAACTGTTTTTT	CASSPTLDGTEKLFF
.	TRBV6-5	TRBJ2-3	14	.	TGTGCCAGCAGTTTCACGGCTAGCACAGATACGCAGTATTTT	CASSFTASTDTQYF
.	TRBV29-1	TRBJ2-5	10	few	TGCAGCGTTGGTATAGAGACCCAGTACTTC	CSVGIETQYF
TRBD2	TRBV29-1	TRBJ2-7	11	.	TGCAGCGTGGGGGACTATTACGAGCAGTACTTC	CSVGDYYEQYF
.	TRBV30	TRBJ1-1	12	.	TGTGCCTGGAGTGTATGGGACACTGAAGCTTTCTTT	CAWSVWDTEAFF
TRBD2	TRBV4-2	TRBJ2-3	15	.	TGTGCCAGCACGTTAGCGGGAGGGAGCACAGATACGCAGTATTTT	CASTLAGGSTDTQYF
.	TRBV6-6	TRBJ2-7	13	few	TGTGCCAGCAGCACCACCGGACGCTACGAGCAGTACTTC	CASSTTGRYEQYF
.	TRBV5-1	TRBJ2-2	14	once	TGCGCCAGCAGCTTGGACCCTCCGACCGGGGAGCTGTTTTTT	CASSLDPPTGELFF
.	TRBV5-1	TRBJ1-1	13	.	TGCGCCAGCAGGCCCCTGTTGAACACTGAAGCTTTCTTT	CASRPLLNTEAFF
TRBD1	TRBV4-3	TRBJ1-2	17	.	TGCGCCAGCAGCCAATTGGACAGGGGGCCCCCTCACTATGGCTACACCTTC	CASSQLDRGPPHYGYTF
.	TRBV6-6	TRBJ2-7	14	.	TGTGCCAGCACTCGGGACTCCTCCAGGGGGGAGCAGTACTTC	CASTRDSSRGEQYF
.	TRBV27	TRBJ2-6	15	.	TGTGCCAGCAGTCCTTTGGGGGCTGGGGCCAACGTCCTGACTTTC	CASSPLGAGANVLTF
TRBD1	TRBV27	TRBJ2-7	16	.	TGTGCCAGCAGTTTATCGGATCAGGGGGCATCACTCGAGCAGTACTTC	CASSLSDQGASLEQYF
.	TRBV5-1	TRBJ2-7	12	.	TGCGCCAGCAGCTCGCAGCCCTACGAGCAGTACTTC	CASSSQPYEQYF
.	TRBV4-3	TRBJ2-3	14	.	TGCGCCAGCAGCCAAGATCGGGCTTTAGATACGCAGTATTTT	CASSQDRALDTQYF
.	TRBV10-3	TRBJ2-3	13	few	TGTGCCATCAGATCCCCAGGGGGGGGTGCGCAGTATTTT	CAIRSPGGGAQYF
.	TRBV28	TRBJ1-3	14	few	TGTGCCAGCAGTTTAGGGGATTCTGGAAACACCATATATTTT	CASSLGDSGNTIYF
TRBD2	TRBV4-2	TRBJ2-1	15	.	TGTGCCAGCAGCCAAGGAGGGCGGGAGAACAATGAGCAGTTCTTC	CASSQGGRENNEQFF
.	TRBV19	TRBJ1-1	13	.	TGTGCCAGTAGTATATTTATGAACACTGAAGCTTTCTTT	CASSIFMNTEAFF
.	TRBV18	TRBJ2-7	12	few	TGTGCCAGCTCGTTACAGGGCTACGAGCAGTACTTC	CASSLQGYEQYF
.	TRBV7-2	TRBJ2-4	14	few	TGTGCCAGCAGCTTAACAGGGATTGACAACATTCAGTACTTC	CASSLTGIDNIQYF
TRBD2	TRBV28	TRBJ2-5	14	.	TGTGCCAGCAGACGAGCGGGAGACCGAGAGACCCAGTACTTC	CASRRAGDRETQYF
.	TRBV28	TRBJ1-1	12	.	TGTGCCAGCAATTTTCAACACACTGAAGCTTTCTTT	CASNFQHTEAFF